The rows below give T cell receptor beta chains drawn from one sample of a study of vaccination and CD4 T cells after COVID-19. Which antigens these TCRs recognize remains unknown. TCRdb reprocessed the PCR reads via MiXCR and lists one record per CDR3 protein. The sample holds tens of thousands of distinct CDR3 sequences, roughly 49% seen once. The sequenced sample was CD4+ T cells from blood, cultured in vitro. The receptors come from a human donor who had recovered from COVID-19. Each CDR3 is given with its conserved first and last residue.

>TRBV6-1|TRBJ2-2
CATQDRANTGELFF
>TRBV20-1|TRBJ1-5
CSARSQDNQPQHF
>TRBV3-1|TRBJ1-4
CASSQEQGGNEKLFF
>TRBV24-1|TRBJ2-2
CATSTGTNTGELFF
>TRBV5-4|TRBJ1-2
CASSLGRERGYTF
>TRBV6-2/TRBV6-3|TRBJ2-7
CASSYPSYEQYF
>TRBV19|TRBJ1-1
CASSIGQGLAEAFF
>TRBV6-5|TRBJ1-5
CASSYSDGSNQPQHF
>TRBV6-1|TRBJ2-1
CASCRASSSYNEQFF
>TRBV28|TRBJ2-3
CASYSYSGRATDTQYF
>TRBV7-2|TRBJ2-7
CASSPRTSGSYEQYF
>TRBV21-1|NA
CASSKNKRGSYEQYF
>TRBV20-1|TRBJ1-3
CSAKNPSGNTIYF
>TRBV5-1|TRBJ1-1
CASSSGLLNTEAFF
>TRBV2|TRBJ1-6
CASSGQGFRSSPLHF
>TRBV29-1|TRBJ2-5
CSVVGGGETQYF
>TRBV19|TRBJ1-1
CASRTGTNTEAFF
>TRBV4-3|TRBJ2-7
CASSQVGDSRRFYEQYF
>TRBV11-3|TRBJ2-7
CASSRDSSSYEQYF
>TRBV20-1|TRBJ1-2
CSARRTSRGSYGYTF
>TRBV6-1|TRBJ1-1
CASSATLGAFF
>TRBV28|TRBJ1-1
CASSAPLEAFF
>TRBV27|TRBJ2-7
CASSLRWLAGHEQYF
>TRBV11-3|TRBJ2-3
CASGTSGEEGTQYF
>TRBV10-3|TRBJ2-7
CAISDPGQGVYEQYF
>TRBV7-3|TRBJ1-1
CASSSGTAMNTEAFF
>TRBV10-3|TRBJ1-2
CASGGGAGYGYTF
>TRBV4-2|TRBJ2-7
CASSQAGLAVTYEQYF
>TRBV20-1|TRBJ1-1
CSALTDRDRSAFF
>TRBV28|TRBJ1-1
CASSRHGYTEAFF
>TRBV6-5|TRBJ2-3
CASSLRGGGDTQYF
>TRBV7-6|TRBJ2-7
CASSLTVQYEQYF
>TRBV5-1|TRBJ2-7
CASSLGQAQTYEQYF
>TRBV18|TRBJ1-1
CASSPSRDRGAFF
>TRBV15|TRBJ2-2
CATSRERTARELFF
>TRBV7-2|TRBJ1-3
CASSSNRMAGNTIYF
>TRBV7-9|TRBJ2-2
CASTSRVWRLSVAQNTGELFF